A selection of T cell receptor beta chains follows, all from one sample in a study of OX40 agonist ivuxolimab in advanced cancers. Assay: immunoSEQ multiplex PCR; the TCRdb copy retains only in-frame clones and omits some. The sample has approximately 24,000 clones, roughly 89% seen once. The source was CD4+ or CD8+ T cells sorted from blood, collected in a trial of the OX40 agonist ivuxolimab. The receptors were gathered from an adult with an advanced solid tumor such as melanoma, head and neck, liver or kidney cancer. Each CDR3 is given with its conserved first and last residue. The order of the fields is clone size, J gene, D gene, V gene, CDR3 protein, CDR3 DNA. D genes are given only for firm matches. Rows give clone size only sometimes, using once, few, many, or a class for an expanded clone.

>NA|TRBJ2-1|NA|TRBV11-3
CASLDEPHNEQFF
TGTGCCAGCCTGGACGAGCCCCACAATGAGCAGTTCTTC
>NA|TRBJ2-7|NA|TRBV11-2
CASSLEGRGPSYEQYF
TGTGCCAGCAGCTTAGAGGGTCGGGGTCCTTCCTACGAGCAGTACTTC
>NA|TRBJ1-1|NA|TRBV5-1
CASSLRPPAEDTEAFF
TGCGCCAGCAGCTTGAGGCCCCCTGCAGAAGACACTGAAGCTTTCTTT
>NA|TRBJ2-7|NA|TRBV10-3
CAIRDGSSYEQYF
TGTGCCATCAGGGACGGCAGCTCCTACGAGCAGTACTTC
>once|TRBJ2-1|TRBD1|TRBV7-3
CASSPPGQNNEQFF
TGTGCCAGCAGTCCTCCGGGACAGAACAATGAGCAGTTCTTC
>NA|TRBJ1-4|NA|TRBV7-2
CASSLVISVNEKLFF
TGTGCCAGCAGCTTAGTCATAAGTGTGAATGAAAAACTGTTTTTT
>NA|TRBJ2-3|NA|TRBV9
CASSVVAASTDTQYF
TGTGCCAGCAGCGTAGTAGCGGCAAGCACAGATACGCAGTATTTT
>few|TRBJ2-5|NA|TRBV7-9
CASSPTLREETQYF
TGTGCCAGCAGCCCCACGCTCAGGGAAGAGACCCAGTACTTC
>once|TRBJ2-5|NA|TRBV4-1
CASSQVPGSPLSETQYF
TGCGCCAGCAGCCAAGTTCCGGGGAGCCCCCTTTCAGAGACCCAGTACTTC
>NA|TRBJ1-4|NA|TRBV30
CASTATTNEKLFF
TGTGCCTCGACGGCCACAACTAATGAAAAACTGTTTTTT
>NA|TRBJ2-3|TRBD1|TRBV19
CASSIVAGGDGDTQYF
TGTGCCAGTAGTATAGTTGCAGGGGGCGATGGAGATACGCAGTATTTT
>once|TRBJ1-4|NA|TRBV27
CASNFLARGGEKLFF
TGTGCCAGCAATTTCCTGGCCAGGGGTGGTGAAAAACTGTTTTTT
>NA|TRBJ2-2|NA|TRBV19
CASSPRANTGELFF
TGTGCCAGTAGTCCTAGGGCGAACACCGGGGAGCTGTTTTTT
>NA|TRBJ1-2|NA|TRBV7-6
CASSLAQGGYGYTF
TGTGCCAGCAGCTTAGCGCAAGGGGGCTATGGCTACACCTTC
>NA|TRBJ2-3|NA|TRBV5-1
CASSLALQRSTDTQYF
TGCGCCAGCAGCTTGGCTCTTCAGCGGAGCACAGATACGCAGTATTTT
>NA|TRBJ2-7|NA|TRBV10-3
CAISESRTWEEQYF
TGTGCCATCAGTGAGTCGCGGACCTGGGAGGAGCAGTACTTC
>NA|TRBJ2-2|NA|TRBV30
CAWMAGINTGELFF
TGTGCCTGGATGGCGGGGATAAACACCGGGGAGCTGTTTTTT
>once|TRBJ1-2|NA|TRBV4-3
CASSQAEDRSASGYTF
TGCGCCAGCAGCCAAGCTGAGGACAGATCGGCTTCGGGCTACACCTTC
>NA|TRBJ2-2|TRBD2|TRBV7-3
CASSSAAGTGELFF
TGTGCCAGCAGCTCGGCAGCGGGGACCGGGGAGCTGTTTTTT
>NA|TRBJ2-1|TRBD1|TRBV6-1
CASRNPGGSYNEQFF
TGTGCCAGCAGGAATCCAGGGGGCTCCTACAATGAGCAGTTCTTC
>NA|TRBJ1-1|NA|TRBV5-5
CASSRITNTEAFF
TGTGCCAGCAGCCGGATAACGAACACTGAAGCTTTCTTT
>NA|TRBJ1-2|NA|TRBV9
CASSVGGQNNAGGYTF
TGTGCCAGCAGCGTTGGTGGACAGAACAATGCGGGGGGCTACACCTTC
>NA|TRBJ2-2|TRBD2|TRBV9
CASSLGLAGYTGELFF
TGTGCCAGCAGCTTGGGACTAGCGGGATATACCGGGGAGCTGTTTTTT
>NA|TRBJ2-1|TRBD1|TRBV7-8
CASSKQGPSYNEQFF
TGTGCCAGCAGCAAACAGGGGCCCTCCTACAATGAGCAGTTCTTC
>once|TRBJ2-3|TRBD2|TRBV5-4
CASSLGGTSGKTDTQYF
TGTGCCAGCAGCTTGGGAGGGACTAGCGGGAAGACAGATACGCAGTATTTT
>NA|TRBJ2-5|NA|TRBV5-4
CASSSVRAGAGETQYF
TGTGCCAGCAGCTCCGTTCGCGCGGGGGCGGGGGAGACCCAGTACTTC
>NA|TRBJ2-3|NA|TRBV27
CASSFLTSDTQYF
TGTGCCAGCAGTTTTTTAACGTCGGATACGCAGTATTTT
>NA|TRBJ2-1|TRBD2|TRBV6-5
CASSRRGGLLNEQFF
TGTGCCAGCAGTCGACGGGGGGGCCTCTTGAATGAGCAGTTCTTC
>NA|TRBJ1-2|TRBD1|TRBV25-1
CASSTITGVAGYTF
TGTGCCAGCAGTACAATAACAGGGGTGGCCGGCTACACCTTC
>NA|TRBJ2-5|NA|TRBV2
CASNRQPQETQYF
TGTGCCAGCAATCGACAGCCTCAAGAGACCCAGTACTTC
>NA|TRBJ2-2|NA|TRBV10-2
CASKGRTNTGELFF
TGCGCCAGCAAAGGAAGGACGAACACCGGGGAGCTGTTTTTT
>NA|TRBJ2-7|NA|TRBV7-9
CASTPEGTLSYEQYF
TGTGCCAGCACCCCCGAGGGAACCCTCTCCTACGAGCAGTACTTC
>NA|TRBJ2-7|NA|TRBV30
CAWSFQGNEQYF
TGTGCCTGGAGTTTCCAGGGGAACGAGCAGTACTTC
>NA|TRBJ2-5|NA|TRBV6-6
CASSSPGLRETQYF
TGTGCCAGCAGTTCCCCGGGACTTCGGGAGACCCAGTACTTC
>NA|TRBJ1-1|TRBD1|TRBV7-9
CASSFGQGSTEAFF
TGTGCCAGCAGCTTCGGACAGGGGAGCACTGAAGCTTTCTTT
>NA|TRBJ2-6|TRBD2|TRBV7-2
CASRVRAGSFSGANVLTF
TGTGCCAGCAGGGTGAGAGCGGGATCTTTCTCTGGGGCCAACGTCCTGACTTTC
>few|TRBJ2-3|NA|TRBV6-5
CASSTRDTQYF
TGTGCCAGCAGTACCCGGGATACGCAGTATTTT
>NA|TRBJ1-5|TRBD1|TRBV19
CASRDSTNQPQHF
TGTGCCAGCCGGGACAGCACAAATCAGCCCCAGCATTTT
>NA|TRBJ2-3|NA|TRBV6-5
CASSRGQLVTDTQYF
TGTGCCAGCAGTCGGGGCCAACTAGTCACAGATACGCAGTATTTT
>NA|TRBJ2-5|TRBD1|TRBV5-1
CASSQGQGSPSQETQYF
TGCGCCAGCAGCCAGGGACAGGGGTCCCCCTCACAAGAGACCCAGTACTTC
>NA|TRBJ2-7|TRBD1|TRBV11-2
CASSLGRQGGRSEQYF
TGTGCCAGCAGCTTAGGCCGACAGGGGGGCAGAAGCGAGCAGTACTTC
>NA|TRBJ2-4|NA|TRBV7-2
CASSFGANIQYF
TGTGCCAGCAGCTTTGGGGCGAACATTCAGTACTTC
>NA|TRBJ2-5|NA|TRBV6-5
CASSYSVSGTRGTQYF
TGTGCCAGCAGTTACTCTGTTTCGGGGACCCGGGGGACCCAGTACTTC
>NA|TRBJ2-3|NA|TRBV4-3
CASSQGRASTDTQYF
TGCGCCAGCAGCCAGGGACGGGCGAGCACAGATACGCAGTATTTT